Shown below are 20 T cell receptor beta chains from a single sample sequenced in a study of blood T cell repertoires in COVID-19. Assay: immunoSEQ multiplex PCR; the TCRdb copy retains only in-frame clones and omits some. The table lists 80,000 to 90,000 clones, around 85% of them singletons. The sample consisted of peripheral blood. The receptors come from a man aged 55 to 69 with acute or convalescent COVID-19.

The V gene is TRBV4-2, the J gene TRBJ2-3; 9 bases agree with TRBD2. V gave up 5 bases and J gave up 1 base; unmatched junction bases: 16. Germline V gene sequence: CDR1 LGHNA, CDR2 YNFKEQ. The CDR3 extends over 19 amino acids. In DNA form, the CDR3 reads TGTGCCAGCAGCGAGGGAACCATGCTGGCTAGCGGGGGCACAGATACGCAGTATTTT. Translation gives CASSEGTMLASGGTDTQYF.

The V gene is TRBV6-2 or TRBV6-3, the J gene TRBJ1-4; 10 nucleotides align to TRBD1. Germline CDR1 and CDR2: MNHEY and SVGEGT. The CDR3 totals 14 residues. Unmatched junction bases numbered 1, after V lost 3 bases and J lost 6 bases. CDR3 nucleotide sequence: TGTGCCAGCAGTTATGGGACAGGGGATGAAAAACTGTTTTTT. As protein: CASSYGTGDEKLFF.

This rearrangement joins TRBV7-7 to TRBJ2-5; 7 nucleotides agree with TRBD1. V lost 5 bases and J lost 1; bases outside the gene matches: 7. CDR3 length: 15 amino acids. Germline V gives CDR1 SSHAT, CDR2 FNYEAQ (reference sequence). This CDR3 reads CASSGHRGPQETQYF. The CDR3 DNA follows: TGTGCCAGCAGCGGGCATAGGGGGCCCCAAGAGACCCAGTACTTC.

The chain employs TRBV5-5 and TRBJ2-5; 15 positions agree with TRBD2. Germline V lookup: CDR1 SGHKS, CDR2 YYEKEE (reference sequence). With 4 bases clipped from V and 3 bases from J, the junction kept 7 bases outside the gene matches. The CDR3 extends over 17 amino acids. This chain's CDR3 is CASSPGTSGGIKETQYF. The CDR3 coding sequence is TGTGCCAGCAGCCCCGGGACTAGCGGGGGGATCAAAGAGACCCAGTACTTC.

V and J are TRBV5-1 and TRBJ1-6, with 7 nucleotides matching TRBD1. The CDR3 has 14 residues. After removal of 4 bases from V and 11 bases from J, the junction contained 9 bases not matched to a gene. The germline V gene has CDR1 SGHRS and CDR2 YFSETQ. The CDR3: CASSPGQIPAPLHF. The CDR3 DNA sequence: TGCGCCAGCAGCCCGGGACAGATCCCCGCACCCCTCCACTTT.

This clone was picked up one time. V usage is TRBV5-1 and J usage is TRBJ1-1; the D gene is possibly TRBD1 (5 bases). This CDR3 contains 15 residues. Germline V gene data show CDR1 as SGHRS and CDR2 as YFSETQ. The V and J ends lost 1 base and 4 bases respectively, with 14 bases between them. The CDR3 DNA sequence: TGCGCCAGCAGCTTGATGGGCCAGGGAGGCACTGAAGCTTTCTTT. It translates to CASSLMGQGGTEAFF.

This clone was observed a few times. The J gene is TRBJ2-7, the V gene TRBV5-1; D gene ambiguous. V shed 5 bases and J shed 0 bases, with 9 bases lying between them. The CDR3 length is 13 residues. In germline, CDR1 is SGHRS, CDR2 YFSETQ. CDR3 sequence (DNA): TGCGCCAGCAGGGTTAAGAGCTCCTACGAGCAGTACTTC. It yields the protein CASRVKSSYEQYF.

The V gene is TRBV6-6, the J gene TRBJ1-5, with TRBD1 as a possible D gene (6 bases). CDR3 length: 15 residues. The V gene lost 0 bases and the J gene lost 6 bases, with 12 bases spanning the gap. Germline assignment: CDR1 MNHNY and CDR2 SVGAGI (reference sequence). Here the CDR3 DNA reads TGTGCCAGCAGTTACTCAGGGGGTCCGGGTCAGCCCCAGCATTTT. Translation gives CASSYSGGPGQPQHF.

The chain is built from TRBV27 and TRBJ1-1, with 8 bases lining up with TRBD1. The ends lost 0 bases at V and 7 bases at J; junction bases unmatched: 10. Germline-derived CDR1 and CDR2 are MNHEY and SMNVEV (reference sequence). The CDR3 runs to 16 residues. CDR3 in amino acids: CASSLSGRAGGFEAFF. CDR3 DNA: TGTGCCAGCAGTTTATCCGGCCGGGCAGGGGGCTTTGAAGCTTTCTTT.

The chain joins TRBV3-1 (or the pseudogene TRBV3-2) to TRBJ1-4; no reliable D call. The CDR3 totals 15 residues. The V and J ends lost 5 bases and 0 bases respectively, with 10 bases between them. Germline lookup yields CDR1 LGHDT and CDR2 YNNKEL (reference sequence). The CDR3, as DNA: TGTGCCAGCAGCGGAGGACCAGCAACTAATGAAAAACTGTTTTTT. It is translated as CASSGGPATNEKLFF.

The sample holds a few counts of this clone. This chain uses TRBV2 with TRBJ2-7; 11 bases match TRBD1. J was trimmed by 0 bases and V by 6 bases; bases with no gene match: 10. CDR3 length equals 17 residues. Looked up from germline, CDR1 is SNHLY and CDR2 is FYNNEI. The CDR3 is CASRGDRGKHDSYEQYF. The CDR3 nucleotides are TGTGCCAGCAGAGGGGACAGGGGGAAACATGACTCCTACGAGCAGTACTTC. Full variable domain (rest looked up from reference TRBV2 and TRBJ2-7): EPEVTQTPSHQVTQMGQEVILRCVPISNHLYFYWYRQILGQKVEFLVSFYNNEISEKSEIFDDQFSVERPDGSNFTLKIRSTKLEDSAMYFCASRGDRGKHDSYEQYFGPGTRLTVT.

This rearrangement joins TRBV6-5 to TRBJ2-3, with 10 bases that match TRBD1. J lost 2 bases, V lost 9 bases, and 5 bases had no gene match. This CDR3 comprises 14 residues. Germline assignment: CDR1 MNHEY and CDR2 SVGAGI. CDR3 coding DNA: TGTGCCAGTAGGACAGGGGGGAACACAGATACGCAGTATTTT. Translating it yields CASRTGGNTDTQYF.

The V and J genes are TRBV5-6 and TRBJ1-3, with unresolved D. The germline CDR1 and CDR2 sequences are SGHDT and YYEEEE. The CDR3 is 15 amino acids. Trimming left V 8 bases short and J 0 bases short, with 15 bases between. CDR3 DNA sequence: TGTGCCAGTCGGCCCCGCGGGAGCTCTGGAAACACCATATATTTT. This gives the protein CASRPRGSSGNTIYF.

This clone was seen a handful of times. This chain connects TRBV15 to TRBJ2-7; TRBD1 matches at 8 bases. CDR3 size: 16 residues. Germline values: CDR1 LNHNV, CDR2 YYDKDF (reference sequence). Trimming at V came to 1 base and at J to 7 bases, leaving 12 bases not matched to a gene. The CDR3 DNA sequence: TGTGCCACCAGCAGAGGGGGCAGGGGGCCCTTTGAGGAGCAGTACTTC. Residues: CATSRGGRGPFEEQYF.

This clone has a single count. V is TRBV30 and J is TRBJ2-7; D possibly corresponds to TRBD1 (6 bases). V was clipped by 8 bases and J by 2 bases, with 13 bases between them. Looked up from germline, CDR1 is GTSNPN and CDR2 is SVGIG (reference sequence). CDR3 size: 12 residues. Here the CDR3 DNA reads TGTGCCGCACAAGGGGGACCCTACGAGCAGTACTTC. Residues: CAAQGGPYEQYF.

Of note for this clone: Other DNA sequences of this sample code for an identical CDR3. The chain employs TRBV18 and TRBJ2-7; D is ambiguous. CDR3 size: 14 residues. V was shortened by 2 bases and J by 2 bases, with 10 bases between the two germline ends. From germline, CDR1 is KGHSH and CDR2 LQKENI. This CDR3 reads CASSPSGRTYEQYF. The CDR3 DNA sequence: TGTGCCAGCTCACCATCTGGGCGAACCTACGAGCAGTACTTC.

The genes are TRBV6-5 and TRBJ1-3, with 9 bases aligning to TRBD1. Germline lookup yields CDR1 MNHEY and CDR2 SVGAGI. The CDR3 runs to 15 residues. With 5 bases clipped from V and 5 bases from J, the junction kept 7 bases outside the gene matches. The CDR3 coding sequence is TGTGCCAGCAGTCCCGGGACAGGGAGTAGAAACACCATATATTTT. This encodes CASSPGTGSRNTIYF.

The rearrangement links TRBV7-2 to TRBJ1-1; tentative D call: TRBD1 (5 bases). The CDR3 is made up of 15 amino acids. V gave up 1 base and J gave up 0 bases, with 9 bases separating them. The germline CDR1 and CDR2 sequences are SGHTA and FQGNSA. CDR3 residues: CASSLGGRMNTEAFF. CDR3 DNA sequence: TGTGCCAGCAGCTTAGGGGGGAGGATGAACACTGAAGCTTTCTTT.

The chain uses TRBV6-4 and TRBJ1-2; D possibly corresponds to TRBD1 (5 bases). Trimming pared 0 bases from V and 11 bases from J, leaving 19 bases between. There are 15 residues in the CDR3. Per germline, CDR1 MRHNA and CDR2 SNTAGT. The CDR3, as DNA: TGTGCCAGCAGTGACTCTATTGGGGGGGTATCTCGTTACACCTTC. This translates into CASSDSIGGVSRYTF.

V usage is TRBV5-1 and J usage is TRBJ2-5, with 9 bases matching TRBD2. There are 17 residues in the CDR3. Germline trimming cut 2 bases from V and 2 bases from J; bases unmatched to any gene: 10. Germline V CDR1 and CDR2: SGHRS, YFSETQ. In DNA, the CDR3 is TGCGCCAGCAGCTTTTCTTGGACTAGCGTCTCGCAAGAGACCCAGTACTTC. Translated, it gives CASSFSWTSVSQETQYF. The complete variable domain, with remaining parts taken from reference TRBV5-1 and TRBJ2-5, reads KAGVTQTPRYLIKTRGQQVTLSCSPISGHRSVSWYQQTPGQGLQFLFEYFSETQRNKGNFPGRFSGRQFSNSRSEMNVSTLELGDSALYLCASSFSWTSVSQETQYFGPGTRLLVL.